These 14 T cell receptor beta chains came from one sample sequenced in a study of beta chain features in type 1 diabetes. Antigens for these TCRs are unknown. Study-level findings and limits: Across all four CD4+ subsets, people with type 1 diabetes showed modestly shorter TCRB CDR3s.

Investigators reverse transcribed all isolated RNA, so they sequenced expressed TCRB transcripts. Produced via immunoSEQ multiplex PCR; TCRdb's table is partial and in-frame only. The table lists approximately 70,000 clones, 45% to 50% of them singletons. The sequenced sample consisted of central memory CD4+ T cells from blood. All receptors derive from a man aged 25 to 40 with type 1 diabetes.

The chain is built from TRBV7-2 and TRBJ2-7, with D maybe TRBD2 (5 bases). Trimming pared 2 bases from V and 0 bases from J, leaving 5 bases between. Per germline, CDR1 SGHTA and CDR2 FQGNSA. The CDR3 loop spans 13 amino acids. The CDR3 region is CASSLTSSYEQYF. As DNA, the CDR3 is TGTGCCAGCAGCTTAACTAGCTCCTACGAGCAGTACTTC.

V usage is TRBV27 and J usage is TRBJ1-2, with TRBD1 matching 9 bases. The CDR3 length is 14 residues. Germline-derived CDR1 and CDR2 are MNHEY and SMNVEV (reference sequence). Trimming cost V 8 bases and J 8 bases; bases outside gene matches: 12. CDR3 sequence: CASGYRGRPSGYTF. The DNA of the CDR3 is TGTGCCAGCGGCTACAGGGGGCGCCCCAGCGGCTACACCTTC.

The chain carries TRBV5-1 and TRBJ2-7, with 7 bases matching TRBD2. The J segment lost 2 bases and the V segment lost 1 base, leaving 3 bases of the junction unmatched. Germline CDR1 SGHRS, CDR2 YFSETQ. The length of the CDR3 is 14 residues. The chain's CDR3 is CASSLSGNTYEQYF. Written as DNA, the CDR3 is TGCGCCAGCAGCTTGAGCGGGAATACCTACGAGCAGTACTTC.

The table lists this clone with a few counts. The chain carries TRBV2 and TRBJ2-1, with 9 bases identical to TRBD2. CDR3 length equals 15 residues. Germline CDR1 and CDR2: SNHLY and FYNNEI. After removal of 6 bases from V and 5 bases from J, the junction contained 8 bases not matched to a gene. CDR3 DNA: TGTGCCAGCAGACTTAGCGGGGGAAACAACAATGAGCAGTTCTTC. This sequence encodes CASRLSGGNNNEQFF.

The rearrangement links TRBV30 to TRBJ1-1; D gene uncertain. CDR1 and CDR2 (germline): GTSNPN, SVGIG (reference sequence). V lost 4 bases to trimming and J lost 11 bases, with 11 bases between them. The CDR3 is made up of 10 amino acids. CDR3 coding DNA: TGTGCCTGGACCTCGGGTGTTGCTTTCTTT. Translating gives CAWTSGVAFF.

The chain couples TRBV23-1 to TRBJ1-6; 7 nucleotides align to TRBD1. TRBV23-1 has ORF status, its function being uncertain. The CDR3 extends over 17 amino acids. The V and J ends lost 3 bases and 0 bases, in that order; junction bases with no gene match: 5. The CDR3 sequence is CASSHRRQGSYNSPLHF. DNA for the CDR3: TGCGCCAGCAGTCACCGCCGACAGGGCTCCTATAATTCACCCCTCCACTTT.

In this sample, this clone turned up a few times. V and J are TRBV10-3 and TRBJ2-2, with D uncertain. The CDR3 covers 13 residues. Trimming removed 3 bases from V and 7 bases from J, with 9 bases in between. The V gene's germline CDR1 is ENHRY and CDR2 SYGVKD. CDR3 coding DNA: TGTGCCATCAGTGATAGCCCCTTCGGGGAGCTGTTTTTT. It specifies CAISDSPFGELFF.

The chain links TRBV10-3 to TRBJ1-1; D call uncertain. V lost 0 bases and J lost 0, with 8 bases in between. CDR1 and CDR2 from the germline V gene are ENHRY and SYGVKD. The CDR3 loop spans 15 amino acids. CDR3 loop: CAISESNSLNTEAFF. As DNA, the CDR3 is TGTGCCATCAGTGAGTCGAACAGCCTGAACACTGAAGCTTTCTTT.

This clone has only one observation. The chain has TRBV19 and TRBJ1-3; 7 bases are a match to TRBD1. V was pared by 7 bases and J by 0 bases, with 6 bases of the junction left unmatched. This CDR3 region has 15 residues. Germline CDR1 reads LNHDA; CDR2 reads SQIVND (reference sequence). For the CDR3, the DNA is TGTGCCAGTATGGGACAGTCTAGCTCTGGAAACACCATATATTTT. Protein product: CASMGQSSSGNTIYF.

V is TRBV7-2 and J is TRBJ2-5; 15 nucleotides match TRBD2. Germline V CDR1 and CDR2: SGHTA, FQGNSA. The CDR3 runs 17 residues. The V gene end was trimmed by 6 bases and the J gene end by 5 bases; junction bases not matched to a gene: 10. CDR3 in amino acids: CASRPGLAGGWGETQYF. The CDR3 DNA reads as TGTGCCAGCAGACCCGGACTAGCGGGGGGGTGGGGGGAGACCCAGTACTTC.

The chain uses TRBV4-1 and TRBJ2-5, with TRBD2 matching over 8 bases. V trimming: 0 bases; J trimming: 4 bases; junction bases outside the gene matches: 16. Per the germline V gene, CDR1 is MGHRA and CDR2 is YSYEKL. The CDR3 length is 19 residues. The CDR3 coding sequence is TGCGCCAGCAGCCAAGATCGACAGCGGGGGAAATTAGGTAGAGAGACCCAGTACTTC. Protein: CASSQDRQRGKLGRETQYF.

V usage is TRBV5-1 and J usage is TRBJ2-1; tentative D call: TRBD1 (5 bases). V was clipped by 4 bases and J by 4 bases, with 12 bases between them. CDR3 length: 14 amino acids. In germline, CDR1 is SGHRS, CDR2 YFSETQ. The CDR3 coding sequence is TGCGCCAGCAGCAAAGACAGTCAATACAATGAGCAGTTCTTC. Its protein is CASSKDSQYNEQFF.

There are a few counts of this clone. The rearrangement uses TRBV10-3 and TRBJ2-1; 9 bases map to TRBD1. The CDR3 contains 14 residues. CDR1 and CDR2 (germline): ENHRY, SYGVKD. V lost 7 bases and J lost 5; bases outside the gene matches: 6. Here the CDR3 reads CAINTGGAHNEQFF. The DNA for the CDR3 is TGTGCCATCAATACAGGGGGCGCCCACAATGAGCAGTTCTTC.

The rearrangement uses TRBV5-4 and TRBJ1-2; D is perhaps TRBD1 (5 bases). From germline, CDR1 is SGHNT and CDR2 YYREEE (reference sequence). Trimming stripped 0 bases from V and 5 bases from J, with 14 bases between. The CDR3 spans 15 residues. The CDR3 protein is CASSLGDLGDYGYTF. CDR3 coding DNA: TGTGCCAGCAGCTTGGGGGATTTAGGGGATTATGGCTACACCTTC.